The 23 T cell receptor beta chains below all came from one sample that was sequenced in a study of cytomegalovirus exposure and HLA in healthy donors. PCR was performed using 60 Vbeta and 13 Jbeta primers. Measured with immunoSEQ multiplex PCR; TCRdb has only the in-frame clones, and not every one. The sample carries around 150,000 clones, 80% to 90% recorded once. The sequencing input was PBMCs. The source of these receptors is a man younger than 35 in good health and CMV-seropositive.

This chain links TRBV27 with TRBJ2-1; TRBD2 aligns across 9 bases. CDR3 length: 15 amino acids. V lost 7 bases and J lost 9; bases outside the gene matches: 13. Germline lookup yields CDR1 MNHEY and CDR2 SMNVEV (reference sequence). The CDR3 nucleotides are TGTGCCAGCACCCCGGCGGGGGGGCTTTTGGGTGAGCAGTTCTTC. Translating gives CASTPAGGLLGEQFF.

The CDR3 nucleotides are TGTGCCACCCTGGGGGACAGGGGCTGGTCCCAGCATTTT. Translated: CATLGDRGWSQHF. The chain has TRBV19 and TRBJ1-5, with 10 bases identical to TRBD1. Germline CDR1 is LNHDA and CDR2 is SQIVND (reference sequence). This CDR3 region has 13 residues. V trimming: 10 bases; J trimming: 11 bases; junction bases outside the gene matches: 11. Looking up the rest from reference TRBV19 and TRBJ1-5 gives the full variable domain: DGGITQSPKYLFRKEGQNVTLSCEQNLNHDAMYWYRQDPGQGLRLIYYSQIVNDFQKGDIAEGYSVSREKKESFPLTVTSAQKNPTAFYLCATLGDRGWSQHFGDGTRLSIL.

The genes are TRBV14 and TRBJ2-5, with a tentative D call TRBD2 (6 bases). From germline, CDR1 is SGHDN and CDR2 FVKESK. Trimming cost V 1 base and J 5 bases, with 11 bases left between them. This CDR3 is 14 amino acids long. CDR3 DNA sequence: TGTGCCAGCAGCCAAGGGAGGGGCCGGGAGACCCAGTACTTC. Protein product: CASSQGRGRETQYF.

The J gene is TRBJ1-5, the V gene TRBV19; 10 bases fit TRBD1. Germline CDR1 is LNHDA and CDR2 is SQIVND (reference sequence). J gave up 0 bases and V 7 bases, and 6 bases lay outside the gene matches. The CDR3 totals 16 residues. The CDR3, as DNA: TGTGCCAGTAAGGGGGGACAGGGGTCTAGCAATCAGCCCCAGCATTTT. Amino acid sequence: CASKGGQGSSNQPQHF.

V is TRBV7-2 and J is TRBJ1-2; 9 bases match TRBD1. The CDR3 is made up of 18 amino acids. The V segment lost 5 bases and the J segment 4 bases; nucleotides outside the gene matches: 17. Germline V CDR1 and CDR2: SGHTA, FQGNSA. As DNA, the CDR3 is TGTGCCAGCAGCACCACATTACAGGGGGCGTCACGAGTCTATGGCTACACCTTC. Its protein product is CASSTTLQGASRVYGYTF.

The CDR3 DNA reads as TGCGCCAGCAGCCTCCGGACTAGCGGGGGGGTTGTAGATACGCAGTATTTT. Protein product: CASSLRTSGGVVDTQYF. The V call is TRBV5-1, the J call TRBJ2-3; 15 nucleotides agree with TRBD2. V dropped 4 bases and J dropped 5; count of bases not matched to a gene: 8. This CDR3 contains 17 residues. In germline, CDR1 is SGHRS, CDR2 YFSETQ.

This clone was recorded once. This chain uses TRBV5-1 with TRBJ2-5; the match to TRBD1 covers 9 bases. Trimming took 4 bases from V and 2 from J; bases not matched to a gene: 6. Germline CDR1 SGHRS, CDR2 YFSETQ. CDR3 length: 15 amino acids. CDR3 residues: CASSGAGTGQETQYF. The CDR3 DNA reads TGCGCCAGCAGCGGCGCTGGGACAGGGCAAGAGACCCAGTACTTC. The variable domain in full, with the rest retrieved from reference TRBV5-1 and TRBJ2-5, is KAGVTQTPRYLIKTRGQQVTLSCSPISGHRSVSWYQQTPGQGLQFLFEYFSETQRNKGNFPGRFSGRQFSNSRSEMNVSTLELGDSALYLCASSGAGTGQETQYFGPGTRLLVL.

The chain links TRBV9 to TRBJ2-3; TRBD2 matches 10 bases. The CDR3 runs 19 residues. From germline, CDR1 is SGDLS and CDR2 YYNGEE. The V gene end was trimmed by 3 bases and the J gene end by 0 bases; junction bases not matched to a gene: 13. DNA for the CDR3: TGTGCCAGCAGCGCCAAAGGGGGACTAGCGTCTTCTAGCACAGATACGCAGTATTTT. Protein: CASSAKGGLASSSTDTQYF.

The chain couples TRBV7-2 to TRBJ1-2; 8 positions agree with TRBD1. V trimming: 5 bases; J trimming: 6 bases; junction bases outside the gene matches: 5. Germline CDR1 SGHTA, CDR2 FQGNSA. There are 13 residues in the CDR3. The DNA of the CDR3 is TGTGCCAGCAGCCGGGACAGGTTTGATGGCTACACCTTC. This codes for CASSRDRFDGYTF.

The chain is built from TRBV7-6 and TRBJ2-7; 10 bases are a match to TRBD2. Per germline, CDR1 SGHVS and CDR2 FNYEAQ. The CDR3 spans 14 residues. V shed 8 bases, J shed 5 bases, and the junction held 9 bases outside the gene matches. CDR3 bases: TGTGCCAGCGGCCCTAGCGGGGGCTCGAACGAGCAGTACTTC. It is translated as CASGPSGGSNEQYF. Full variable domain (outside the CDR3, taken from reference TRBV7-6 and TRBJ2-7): GAGVSQSPRYKVTKRGQDVALRCDPISGHVSLYWYRQALGQGPEFLTYFNYEAQQDKSGLPNDRFSAERPEGSISTLTIQRTEQRDSAMYRCASGPSGGSNEQYFGPGTRLTVT.

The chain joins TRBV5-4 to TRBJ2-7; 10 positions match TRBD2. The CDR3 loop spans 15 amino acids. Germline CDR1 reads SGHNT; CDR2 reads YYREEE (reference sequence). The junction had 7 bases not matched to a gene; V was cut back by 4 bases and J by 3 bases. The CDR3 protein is CASSTRTSGNYEQYF. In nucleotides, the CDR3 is TGTGCCAGCAGCACTCGGACTAGCGGCAACTACGAGCAGTACTTC.

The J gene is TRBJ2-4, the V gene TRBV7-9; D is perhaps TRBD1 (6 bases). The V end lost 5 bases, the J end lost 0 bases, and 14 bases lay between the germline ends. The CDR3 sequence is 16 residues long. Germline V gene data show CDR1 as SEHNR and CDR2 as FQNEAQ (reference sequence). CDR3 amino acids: CASSMDSPVAKNIQYF. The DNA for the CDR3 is TGTGCCAGCAGCATGGACAGCCCGGTAGCCAAAAACATTCAGTACTTC.

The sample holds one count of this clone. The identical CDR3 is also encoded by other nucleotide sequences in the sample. The CDR3 reads CASSATEGLEQFF. The CDR3 DNA reads TGTGCCAGCAGCGCCACGGAGGGACTCGAGCAGTTCTTC. V is TRBV5-4 and J is TRBJ2-1; D may be TRBD2 (6 bases). The CDR3 is 13 residues long. Germline assignment: CDR1 SGHNT and CDR2 YYREEE (reference sequence). Trimming took off 4 bases at V and 10 bases at J, with 15 bases between the two ends.

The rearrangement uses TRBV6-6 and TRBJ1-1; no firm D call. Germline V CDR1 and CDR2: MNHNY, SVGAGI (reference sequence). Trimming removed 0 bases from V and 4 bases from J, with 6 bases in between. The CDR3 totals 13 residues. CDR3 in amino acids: CASSYSGGTEAFF. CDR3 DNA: TGTGCCAGCAGTTACTCCGGAGGCACTGAAGCTTTCTTT.

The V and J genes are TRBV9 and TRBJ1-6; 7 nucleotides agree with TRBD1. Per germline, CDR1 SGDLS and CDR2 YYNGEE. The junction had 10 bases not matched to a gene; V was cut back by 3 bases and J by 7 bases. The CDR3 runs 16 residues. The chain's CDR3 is CASSEGPSQGNSPLHF. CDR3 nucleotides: TGTGCCAGCAGCGAGGGGCCGTCACAGGGGAATTCACCCCTCCACTTT. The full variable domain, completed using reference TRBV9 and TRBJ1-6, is DSGVTQTPKHLITATGQRVTLRCSPRSGDLSVYWYQQSLDQGLQFLIQYYNGEERAKGNILERFSAQQFPDLHSELNLSSLELGDSALYFCASSEGPSQGNSPLHFGNGTRLTVT.

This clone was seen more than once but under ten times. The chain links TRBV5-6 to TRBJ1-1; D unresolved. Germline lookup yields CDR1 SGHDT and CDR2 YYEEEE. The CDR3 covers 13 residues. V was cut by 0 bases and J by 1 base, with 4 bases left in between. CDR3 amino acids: CASSLGANTEAFF. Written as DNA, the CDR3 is TGTGCCAGCAGCTTGGGGGCGAACACTGAAGCTTTCTTT.

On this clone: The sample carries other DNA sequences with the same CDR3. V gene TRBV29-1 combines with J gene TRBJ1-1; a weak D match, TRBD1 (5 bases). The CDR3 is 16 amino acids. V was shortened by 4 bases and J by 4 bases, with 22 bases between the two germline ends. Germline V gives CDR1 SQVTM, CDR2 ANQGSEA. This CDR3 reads CSVVGGESGVGTEAFF. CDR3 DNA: TGCAGCGTTGTGGGAGGGGAAAGTGGTGTCGGCACTGAAGCTTTCTTT. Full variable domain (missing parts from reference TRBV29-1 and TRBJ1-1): SAVISQKPSRDICQRGTSLTIQCQVDSQVTMMFWYRQQPGQSLTLIATANQGSEATYESGFVIDKFPISRPNLTFSTLTVSNMSPEDSSIYLCSVVGGESGVGTEAFFGQGTRLTVV.

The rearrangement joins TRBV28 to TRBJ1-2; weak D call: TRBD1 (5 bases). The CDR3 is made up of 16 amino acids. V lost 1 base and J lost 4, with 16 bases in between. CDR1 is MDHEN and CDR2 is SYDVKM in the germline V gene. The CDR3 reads CASSLFMASGGYGYTF. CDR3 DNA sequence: TGTGCCAGCAGTTTATTTATGGCGTCCGGGGGCTATGGCTACACCTTC.

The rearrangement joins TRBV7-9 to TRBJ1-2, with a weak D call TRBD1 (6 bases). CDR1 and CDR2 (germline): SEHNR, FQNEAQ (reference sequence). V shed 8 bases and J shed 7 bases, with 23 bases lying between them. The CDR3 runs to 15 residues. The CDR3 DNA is TGTGCCAGCGGCAGTTCACTCCGGGGGGCGGGTGGCTACACCTTC. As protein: CASGSSLRGAGGYTF.

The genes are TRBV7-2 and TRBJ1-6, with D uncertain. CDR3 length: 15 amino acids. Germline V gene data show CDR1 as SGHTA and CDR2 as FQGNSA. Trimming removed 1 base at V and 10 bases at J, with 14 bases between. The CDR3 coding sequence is TGTGCCAGCAGCTTAGATTCGGGGTCTGACTCACCCCTCCACTTT. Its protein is CASSLDSGSDSPLHF.

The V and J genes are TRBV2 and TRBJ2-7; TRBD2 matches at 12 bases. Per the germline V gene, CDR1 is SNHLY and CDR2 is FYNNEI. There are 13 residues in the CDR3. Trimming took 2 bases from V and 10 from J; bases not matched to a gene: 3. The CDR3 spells CASSESLAGGQYF. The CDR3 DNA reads TGTGCCAGCAGTGAATCACTAGCGGGGGGCCAGTACTTC.

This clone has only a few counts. In nucleotides, the CDR3 is TGTGCCAGCAGCTTAGAGCGAGGGACTGAAGCTTTCTTT. This gives the protein CASSLERGTEAFF. The V gene is TRBV7-9, the J gene TRBJ1-1; D uncertain. The germline gives CDR1 SEHNR, CDR2 FQNEAQ (reference sequence). The ends were cut back, 1 base at V and 5 bases at J, with 8 bases in the middle. This CDR3 contains 13 residues.

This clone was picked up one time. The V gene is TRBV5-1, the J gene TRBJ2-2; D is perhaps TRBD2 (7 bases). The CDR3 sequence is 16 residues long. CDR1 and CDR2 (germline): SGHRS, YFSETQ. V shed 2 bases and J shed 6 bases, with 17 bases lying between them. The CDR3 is CASSLVAGAPPGELFF. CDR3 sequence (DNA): TGCGCCAGCAGCTTAGTTGCGGGGGCCCCTCCCGGGGAGCTGTTTTTT.